Described below is a single T cell receptor beta chain sequence and its context. Its target is unknown. This sample stems from a study of T-cell memory formation after mild COVID-19. Looking at the study overall: The two donors had largely donor-specific TCR clusters. Overall study results and limits: Some clones that responded turned up in pre-infection memory, which suggests that cross-reactive memory joined in.

TCRalpha and TCRbeta libraries used 5'RACE with constant-segment primers and UMIs. Each CDR3 protein is one row after TCRdb ran MiXCR on the 5' RACE reads. The table has fewer than 60,000 distinct CDR3 sequences, 25% to 35% seen once. The CDR3 runs 14 residues. V lost 4 bases and J lost 4, with 10 bases in between. Germline V gene data show CDR1 as MNHEY and CDR2 as SVGAGI. This clonotype was obtained from a man in his late teens or twenties who had mild COVID-19 (a few samples of this study predate the infection). Cell type and time point are not known. The gene calls are TRBV6-5 and TRBJ1-4; no definite D call. The sequencing sample was made of PBMCs or a T cell subset sorted from them (not recorded which). CDR3 sequence (DNA): TGTGCCAGCAGTTCCCTCTCCAGTAATGAAAAACTGTTTTTT. The encoded protein is CASSSLSSNEKLFF.